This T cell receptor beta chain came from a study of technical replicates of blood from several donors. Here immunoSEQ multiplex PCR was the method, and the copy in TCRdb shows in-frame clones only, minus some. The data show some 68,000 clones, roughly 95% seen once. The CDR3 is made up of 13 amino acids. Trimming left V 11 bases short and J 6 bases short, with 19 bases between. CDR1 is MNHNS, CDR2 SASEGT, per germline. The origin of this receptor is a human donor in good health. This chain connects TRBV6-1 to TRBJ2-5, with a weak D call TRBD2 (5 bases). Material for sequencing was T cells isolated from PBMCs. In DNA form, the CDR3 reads TGTGCCGGCGGGTTCCCGGTGGGAAAGACCCAGTACTTC. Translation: CAGGFPVGKTQYF.